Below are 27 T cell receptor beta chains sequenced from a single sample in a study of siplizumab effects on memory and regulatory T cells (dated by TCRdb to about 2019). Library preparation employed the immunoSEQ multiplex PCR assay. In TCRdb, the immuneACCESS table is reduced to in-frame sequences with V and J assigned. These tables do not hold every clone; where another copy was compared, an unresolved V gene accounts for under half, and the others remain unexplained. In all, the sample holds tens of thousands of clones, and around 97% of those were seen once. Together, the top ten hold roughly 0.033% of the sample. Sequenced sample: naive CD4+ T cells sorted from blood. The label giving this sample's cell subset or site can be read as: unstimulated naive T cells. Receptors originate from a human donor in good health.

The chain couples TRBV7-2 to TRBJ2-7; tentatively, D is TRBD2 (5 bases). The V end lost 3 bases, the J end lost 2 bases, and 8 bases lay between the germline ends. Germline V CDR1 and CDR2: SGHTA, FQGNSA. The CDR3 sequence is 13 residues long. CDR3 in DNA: TGTGCCAGCAGCTTTGACGGGACCTACGAGCAGTACTTC. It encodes CASSFDGTYEQYF.

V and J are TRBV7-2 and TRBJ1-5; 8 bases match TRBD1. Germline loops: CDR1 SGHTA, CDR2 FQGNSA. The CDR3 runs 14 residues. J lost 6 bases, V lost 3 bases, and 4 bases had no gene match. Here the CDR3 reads CASSFSQGVQPQHF. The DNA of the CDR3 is TGTGCCAGCAGCTTTTCACAGGGGGTTCAGCCCCAGCATTTT.

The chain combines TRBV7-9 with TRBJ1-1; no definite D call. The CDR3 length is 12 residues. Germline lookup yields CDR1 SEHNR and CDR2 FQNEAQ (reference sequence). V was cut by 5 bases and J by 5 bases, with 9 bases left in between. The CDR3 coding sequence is TGTGCCAGCAGCCCTTTGGGTACTGAAGCTTTCTTT. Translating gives CASSPLGTEAFF.

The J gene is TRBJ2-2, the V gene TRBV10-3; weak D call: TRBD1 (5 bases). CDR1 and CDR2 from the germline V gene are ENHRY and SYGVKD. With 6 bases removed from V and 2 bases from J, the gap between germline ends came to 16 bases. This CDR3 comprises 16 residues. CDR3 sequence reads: CAIRPTANLNTGELFF. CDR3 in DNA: TGTGCCATCAGACCGACAGCTAATCTTAACACCGGGGAGCTGTTTTTT.

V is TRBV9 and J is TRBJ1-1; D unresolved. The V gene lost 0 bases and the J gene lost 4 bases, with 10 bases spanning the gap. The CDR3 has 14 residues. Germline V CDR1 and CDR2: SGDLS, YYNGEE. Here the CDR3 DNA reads TGTGCCAGCAGCGTAGGACCGCTTGGCACTGAAGCTTTCTTT. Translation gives CASSVGPLGTEAFF.

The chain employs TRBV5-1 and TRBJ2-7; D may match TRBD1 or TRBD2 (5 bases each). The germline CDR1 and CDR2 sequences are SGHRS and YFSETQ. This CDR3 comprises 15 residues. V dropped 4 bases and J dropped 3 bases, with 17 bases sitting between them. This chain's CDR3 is CASSAQARGDYEQYF. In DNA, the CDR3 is TGCGCCAGCAGCGCACAGGCGAGGGGAGACTACGAGCAGTACTTC.

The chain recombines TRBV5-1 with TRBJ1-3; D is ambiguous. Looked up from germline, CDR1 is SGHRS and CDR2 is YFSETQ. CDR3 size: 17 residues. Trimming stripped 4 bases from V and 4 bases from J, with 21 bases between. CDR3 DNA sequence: TGCGCCAGCAGCCTTGATAGGACTCCCCTAAAGGGAAACACCATATATTTT. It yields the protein CASSLDRTPLKGNTIYF.

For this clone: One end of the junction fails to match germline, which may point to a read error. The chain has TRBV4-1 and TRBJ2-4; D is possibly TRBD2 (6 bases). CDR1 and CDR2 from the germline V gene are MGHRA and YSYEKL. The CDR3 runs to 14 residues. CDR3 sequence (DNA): TGCGCCAGCAGCCCCCATGGGACGGGCGGGGTTATGGACTTC. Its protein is CASSPHGTGGVMDF.

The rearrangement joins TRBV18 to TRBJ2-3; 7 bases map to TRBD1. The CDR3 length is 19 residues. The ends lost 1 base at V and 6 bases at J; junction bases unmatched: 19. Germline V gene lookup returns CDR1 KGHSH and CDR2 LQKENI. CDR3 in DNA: TGTGCCAGCTCACCACGGACCGGACAGGTCGCTCTGAAGGCCGATACGCAGTATTTT. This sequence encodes CASSPRTGQVALKADTQYF.

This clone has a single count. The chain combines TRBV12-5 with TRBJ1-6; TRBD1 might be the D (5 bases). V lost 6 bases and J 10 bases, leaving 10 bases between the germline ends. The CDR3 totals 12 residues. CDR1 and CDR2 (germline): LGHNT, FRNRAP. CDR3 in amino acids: CASGRDGSPLHF. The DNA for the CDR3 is TGTGCTAGTGGCCGGGACGGGTCACCCCTCCACTTT.

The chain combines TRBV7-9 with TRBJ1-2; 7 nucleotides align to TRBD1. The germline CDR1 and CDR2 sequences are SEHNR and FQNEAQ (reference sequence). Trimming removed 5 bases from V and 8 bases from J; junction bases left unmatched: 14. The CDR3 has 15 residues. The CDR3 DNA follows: TGTGCCAGCAGCGCCCGGGACAGTCTCGGGGGAGGCTACACCTTC. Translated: CASSARDSLGGGYTF.

CDR3 bases: TGTGCCAGCAGCTTGCCCCGAGCAGGGAGCACTGAAGCTTTCTTT. Translation gives CASSLPRAGSTEAFF. This chain joins TRBV5-5 and TRBJ1-1; weak D call: TRBD1 (5 bases). This CDR3 comprises 15 residues. Germline CDR1 SGHKS, CDR2 YYEKEE (reference sequence). Trimming shortened V by 1 base and J by 4 bases, and 14 bases separated the two germline ends.

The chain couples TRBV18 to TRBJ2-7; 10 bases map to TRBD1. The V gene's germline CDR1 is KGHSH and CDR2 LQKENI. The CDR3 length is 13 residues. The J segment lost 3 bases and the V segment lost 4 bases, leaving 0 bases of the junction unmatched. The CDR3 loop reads CASSRTGGYEQYF. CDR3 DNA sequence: TGTGCCAGCTCACGGACAGGGGGCTACGAGCAGTACTTC. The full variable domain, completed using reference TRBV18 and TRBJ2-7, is NAGVMQNPRHLVRRRGQEARLRCSPMKGHSHVYWYRQLPEEGLKFMVYLQKENIIDESGMPKERFSAEFPKEGPSILRIQQVVRGDSAAYFCASSRTGGYEQYFGPGTRLTVT.

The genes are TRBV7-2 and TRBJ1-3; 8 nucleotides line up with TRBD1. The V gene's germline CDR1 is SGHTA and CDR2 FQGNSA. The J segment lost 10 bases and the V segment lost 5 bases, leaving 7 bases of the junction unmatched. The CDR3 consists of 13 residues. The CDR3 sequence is CASSPRGPGTIYF. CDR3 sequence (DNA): TGTGCCAGCAGCCCCAGGGGGCCGGGAACCATATATTTT.

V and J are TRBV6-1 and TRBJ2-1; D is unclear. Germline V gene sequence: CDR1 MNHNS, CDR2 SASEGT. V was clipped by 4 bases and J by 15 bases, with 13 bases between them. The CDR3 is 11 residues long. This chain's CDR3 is CASSGQGRRFF. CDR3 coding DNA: TGTGCCAGCAGTGGACAAGGGCGCCGGTTCTTC.

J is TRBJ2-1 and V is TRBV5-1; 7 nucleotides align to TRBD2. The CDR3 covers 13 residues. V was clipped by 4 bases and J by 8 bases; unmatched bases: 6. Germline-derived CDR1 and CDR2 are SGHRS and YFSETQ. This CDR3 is CASSPGTTDEQFF. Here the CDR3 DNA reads TGCGCCAGCAGCCCCGGGACTACCGATGAGCAGTTCTTC.

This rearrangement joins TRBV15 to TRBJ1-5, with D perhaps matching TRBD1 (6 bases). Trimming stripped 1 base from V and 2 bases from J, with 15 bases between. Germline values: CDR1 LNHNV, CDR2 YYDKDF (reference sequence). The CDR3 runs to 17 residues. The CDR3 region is CATSRGLETGGNQPQHF. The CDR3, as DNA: TGTGCCACCAGCAGAGGTCTGGAGACAGGCGGCAATCAGCCCCAGCATTTT. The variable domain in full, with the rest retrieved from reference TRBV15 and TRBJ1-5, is DAMVIQNPRYQVTQFGKPVTLSCSQTLNHNVMYWYQQKSSQAPKLLFHYYDKDFNNEADTPDNFQSRRPNTSFCFLDIRSPGLGDTAMYLCATSRGLETGGNQPQHFGDGTRLSIL.

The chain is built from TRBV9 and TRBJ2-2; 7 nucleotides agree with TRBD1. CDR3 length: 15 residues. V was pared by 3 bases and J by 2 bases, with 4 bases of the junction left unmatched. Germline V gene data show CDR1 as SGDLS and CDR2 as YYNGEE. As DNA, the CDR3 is TGTGCCAGCAGCGCGGGACAGTTCAACACCGGGGAGCTGTTTTTT. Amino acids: CASSAGQFNTGELFF.

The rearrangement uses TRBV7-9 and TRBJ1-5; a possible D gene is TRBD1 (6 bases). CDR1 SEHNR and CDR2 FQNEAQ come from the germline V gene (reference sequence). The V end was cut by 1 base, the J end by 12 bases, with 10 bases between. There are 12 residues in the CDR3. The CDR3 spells CASSLGDTLQHF. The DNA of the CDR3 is TGTGCCAGCAGCTTAGGGGACACCCTCCAGCATTTT.

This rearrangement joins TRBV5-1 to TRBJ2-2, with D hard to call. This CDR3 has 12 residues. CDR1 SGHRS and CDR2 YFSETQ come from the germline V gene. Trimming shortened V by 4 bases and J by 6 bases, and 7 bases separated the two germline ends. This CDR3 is CASSGGAGELFF. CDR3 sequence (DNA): TGCGCCAGCAGCGGCGGTGCCGGGGAGCTGTTTTTT.

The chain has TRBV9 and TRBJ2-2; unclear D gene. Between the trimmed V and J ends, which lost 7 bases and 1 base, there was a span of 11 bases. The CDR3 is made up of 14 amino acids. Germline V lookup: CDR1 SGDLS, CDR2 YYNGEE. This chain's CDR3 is CASGGWQNTGELFF. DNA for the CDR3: TGTGCCAGCGGTGGGTGGCAGAACACCGGGGAGCTGTTTTTT.

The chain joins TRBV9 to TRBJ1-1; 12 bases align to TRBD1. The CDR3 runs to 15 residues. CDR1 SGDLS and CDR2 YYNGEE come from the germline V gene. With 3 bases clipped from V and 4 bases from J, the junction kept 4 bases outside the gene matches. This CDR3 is CASSGGQGAGTEAFF. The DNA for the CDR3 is TGTGCCAGCAGCGGGGGACAGGGGGCTGGCACTGAAGCTTTCTTT. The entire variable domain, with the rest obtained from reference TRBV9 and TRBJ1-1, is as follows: DSGVTQTPKHLITATGQRVTLRCSPRSGDLSVYWYQQSLDQGLQFLIQYYNGEERAKGNILERFSAQQFPDLHSELNLSSLELGDSALYFCASSGGQGAGTEAFFGQGTRLTVV.

CDR3 coding DNA: TGCGCCAGCGGGGGGGCCCCCCCAGCTTTCTTT. It is translated as CASGGAPPAFF. The chain combines TRBV23-1 with TRBJ1-1, with a possible D match to TRBD1 (6 bases). TRBV23-1 is an ORF; its function is uncertain. The V end lost 8 bases, the J end lost 10 bases, and 14 bases lay between the germline ends. This CDR3 region has 11 residues.

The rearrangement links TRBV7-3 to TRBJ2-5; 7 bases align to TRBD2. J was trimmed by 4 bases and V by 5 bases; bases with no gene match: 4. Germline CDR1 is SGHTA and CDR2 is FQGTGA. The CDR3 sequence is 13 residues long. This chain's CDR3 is CASSPWGGETQYF. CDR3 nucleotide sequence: TGTGCCAGCAGCCCATGGGGGGGAGAGACCCAGTACTTC.

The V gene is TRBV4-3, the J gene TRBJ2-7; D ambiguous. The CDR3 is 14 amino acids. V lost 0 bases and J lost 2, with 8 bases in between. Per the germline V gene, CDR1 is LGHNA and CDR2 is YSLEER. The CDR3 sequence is CASSQDGRAYEQYF. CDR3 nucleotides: TGCGCCAGCAGCCAAGATGGCAGAGCCTACGAGCAGTACTTC.

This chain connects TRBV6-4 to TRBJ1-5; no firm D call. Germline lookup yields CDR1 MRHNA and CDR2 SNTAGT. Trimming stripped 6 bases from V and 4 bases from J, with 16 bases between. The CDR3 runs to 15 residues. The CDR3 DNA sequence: TGTGCCAGCAGGCTCTTCAAGGGAGAAAATCAGCCCCAGCATTTT. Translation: CASRLFKGENQPQHF.

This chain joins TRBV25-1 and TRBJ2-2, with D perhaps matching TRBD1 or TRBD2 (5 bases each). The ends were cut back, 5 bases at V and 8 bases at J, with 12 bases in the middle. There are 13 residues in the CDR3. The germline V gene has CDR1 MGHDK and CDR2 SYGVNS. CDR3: CASSQQGPGELFF. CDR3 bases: TGTGCCAGCAGTCAGCAGGGACCTGGGGAGCTGTTTTTT.